The 8 T cell receptor beta chains in this list originate from one sample, sequenced in a study of shared clonotypes between healthy human individuals. Naive CD8 cells, CD45RO-negative and positively selected for CCR7, excluded terminally differentiated effector memory CD45RA+ cells. TCRdb keeps only in-frame clones here, not all; method: immunoSEQ multiplex PCR. The table shows some 600,000 clones, with 90% to 97% occurring only once. Sequencing was carried out using naive CD8+ T cells sorted from blood. Source of these receptors: a young woman in good health.

The V and J genes are TRBV10-3 and TRBJ2-7, with 10 bases identical to TRBD1. Germline CDR1 reads ENHRY; CDR2 reads SYGVKD. CDR3 length equals 13 residues. The ends lost 8 bases at V and 3 bases at J; junction bases unmatched: 4. The CDR3 coding sequence is TGTGCCATCGGGACAGGGGTGAACTACGAGCAGTACTTC. Protein: CAIGTGVNYEQYF.

Here the CDR3 reads CASSPGQGLFF. Written as DNA, the CDR3 is TGTGCCAGCAGTCCCGGACAGGGACTGTTTTTT. This sequence joins TRBV28 and TRBJ1-4, with 8 bases matching TRBD1. The germline V gene encodes CDR1 MDHEN and CDR2 SYDVKM. Trimming removed 5 bases from V and 13 bases from J; junction bases left unmatched: 3. This CDR3 has 11 amino acids.

V gene TRBV11-3 combines with J gene TRBJ2-5; D is unclear. Near its end, the DNA agrees better with TRBJ2-7, so the J call may be wrong. CDR3 length: 14 amino acids. Germline CDR1 reads SGHNT; CDR2 reads YENEEA. The DNA of the CDR3 is TGTGCCAGCAGCCCAGCCGGAAAGAGCTACGAGCAGTACTTC. It translates to CASSPAGKSYEQYF.

For this clone: The junction departs from germline at one end; a sequencing error may be responsible. The chain combines TRBV5-4 with TRBJ2-3, with 7 bases identical to TRBD2. The CDR3 has 16 amino acids. The germline V gene has CDR1 SGHNT and CDR2 YYREEE (reference sequence). CDR3 protein: CASSPRGFEGTGTQYF. The CDR3 nucleotides read TGTGCCAGCAGCCCGCGGGGGTTCGAGGGTACAGGTACGCAGTATTTT.

The J gene is TRBJ2-7, the V gene TRBV5-5, with no clear D. The CDR3 sequence is 12 residues long. Germline V gene data show CDR1 as SGHKS and CDR2 as YYEKEE (reference sequence). V was shortened by 0 bases and J by 4 bases, with 5 bases between the two germline ends. In DNA, the CDR3 is TGTGCCAGCAGCTTGGAATCTTACGAGCAGTACTTC. Amino acids: CASSLESYEQYF.

The rearrangement uses TRBV7-8 and TRBJ2-7, with TRBD2 matching 7 bases. The CDR3 loop spans 15 amino acids. Unmatched junction bases numbered 9, after V lost 4 bases and J lost 3 bases. Germline V gene sequence: CDR1 SGHVS, CDR2 FQNEAQ. The CDR3 reads CASSSRSGGSYEQYF. The CDR3, as DNA: TGTGCCAGCAGCTCCCGTTCTGGCGGGAGCTACGAGCAGTACTTC.

This chain joins TRBV2 and TRBJ2-1; 11 bases map to TRBD2. Germline assignment: CDR1 SNHLY and CDR2 FYNNEI. The CDR3 spans 14 residues. V shed 7 bases and J 6 bases; nucleotides not matched to a gene: 5. CDR3 in DNA: TGTGCCAGCACCATAGCGGGAGGGGGCAATGAGCAGTTCTTC. Translating it yields CASTIAGGGNEQFF.

V is TRBV5-5 and J is TRBJ1-5; D remains ambiguous. Per germline, CDR1 SGHKS and CDR2 YYEKEE (reference sequence). The CDR3 is 16 amino acids. Trimming removed 3 bases from V and 3 bases from J, with 16 bases in between. The CDR3 here is CASSWDSGGNNQPQHF. In DNA, the CDR3 is TGTGCCAGCAGCTGGGATAGTGGCGGAAACAATCAGCCCCAGCATTTT.